What follows is one TCR beta chain and its context. This clonotype was seen a few times. The antigen this receptor binds is unknown. The input lacks base qualities; no much larger clone sits a single base away. These data belong to a study of regulatory T cells in long-lasting Graves disease (dated by TCRdb to about 2021). In the study overall: Patients with newly diagnosed Graves' disease had been on antithyroid drugs for under 3 months. Patients with persistent Graves' disease were compared with patients with newly diagnosed Graves' disease using TCR sequencing and RNA sequencing of peripheral blood. The study was registered as a clinical trial and conducted in China. A total of about 33 samples were covered by TCR sequencing, comprising some 13 persistent and 20 or so newly diagnosed Graves' disease patients.

CDR3 length: 15 amino acids, cysteine to phenylalanine. Only CDR3 DNA remains: 45 bases, in frame from the first base. In the germline V gene (reference sequence), CDR1 corresponds to PRHDT and CDR2 to FYEKMQ. V is pared back by 5 bases and J by 4 bases, with 17 bases lying between the germline termini. The receptor library was made with multiplex PCR. Sequencing used an Illumina HiSeq 4000. TCR beta libraries were built with iRepertoire HTBI primers and Arm-PCR amplification of CDR3 regions. PCR products were gel purified before sequencing. As for the authors' bioinformatics: Across samples, around 58 TRBV and 13 to 15 TRBJ segments were identified and used for gene usage analysis of CDR3 amino acid clonotypes. COPE and FqMerger were used to merge the filtered high-quality paired reads into contigs. BLAST was used to align contigs to the IMGT TRBV, TRBD and TRBJ reference genes, and CDR3 was defined following IMGT. Clonotypes above 0.1% frequency were classified as highly expanded clones. Repertoire diversity was measured by Shannon entropy, and V-J evenness by the Gini coefficient. Public clonotypes were defined as clonotypes shared by more than one individual. In-frame beta chains were kept once TCRdb had trimmed the public reads at Q25 with fastp and called clones with MiXCR. Here each entry gathers all rows of one CDR3 protein and keeps the most common genes and DNA. What appears here as the V and J calls and clone size reflects TCRdb's work, not the paper's. The sample records under 700,000 distinct CDR3 sequences, more than 15% of which are singletons. Of the sample, 25% falls within the top ten clones.

Broader findings and caveats from the paper: Peripheral blood alone was examined, since thyroid tissue, which constituted the primary lesion, could not be accessed. Compared with newly diagnosed patients, patients with persistent Graves' disease had lower TCR Shannon entropy and fewer highly expanded clones, which suggests clonal expansion. A larger number of public clonotypes was shared among persistent patients (under 3,000) than among newly diagnosed patients (roughly 980). The small sample size was acknowledged by the authors as a limitation that may reduce accuracy. Sequencing and analysis were restricted to the TCR beta chain. TRBV28, TRBJ1-2 and TRBJ2-5 were preferentially used in persistent disease, while TRBV20-1 and TRBJ2-1 were favored in newly diagnosed disease.

The time point label, read with the paper, signifies: newly diagnosed GD, antithyroid drugs for less than 3 months. RNA was extracted from PBMCs in TRIzol for both TCR sequencing and RNA sequencing. Graves' disease was diagnosed according to American Thyroid Association guidelines. Patients were recruited from an endocrinology department in Xi'an, China. Each patient gave approximately 9.7 milliliters of peripheral blood, collected in an EDTA anticoagulant tube. PBMCs were isolated by Ficoll Paque Plus density gradient separation without further T cell sorting. An Agilent 2100 Bioanalyzer and agarose gel were used to check RNA quality, and a NanoDrop 2000 was used to measure RNA concentration. These data were also reused for a study on T cells in Graves' hyperthyroidism and ophthalmopathy. The second paper states: A patient counted as having stable Graves' hyperthyroidism if no progression to ophthalmopathy occurred over 18 months of follow-up. Hyperthyroidism patients were newly diagnosed, had a disease duration of under 2 months, and were aged 18 to 65 years. Any patient with an uncontrolled infection, another autoimmune disease, pregnancy or lactation was excluded. Diagnoses were based on clinical symptoms, serum thyroxine and TRAb, thyroid ultrasound and orbital computed tomography. For the first round of RT-PCR on the TCR CDR3, the HTBI primer set was used together with the Qiagen OneStep RT-PCR kit. Blood samples also contained most of the expanded thyroid clonotypes (frequency above 0.001), which suggests that blood repertoires may reflect thyroid immune responses. In cross-validation, a model built on a 13 V-J signature told ophthalmopathy apart from stable hyperthyroidism with 85% to 90% sensitivity and around 84% specificity, and in testing the same model reached 80%/75%. In validation, the model predicted progression to ophthalmopathy a median of 6.5 months before onset, with over 55% sensitivity and roughly 79% specificity. To identify distinguishing TCR V-J signatures, a discovery cohort of about 95 patients was used, comprising fewer than 45 with Graves' ophthalmopathy and around 57 with stable Graves' hyperthyroidism. Whether ophthalmopathy could be predicted prospectively was tested in an independent validation cohort made up of 18 hyperthyroidism patients plus 17 patients who later progressed to ophthalmopathy. The approximately 90 discovery patients were randomly split 7:3 into training and test sets. In six Graves' hyperthyroidism patients, the study also compared T-cell repertoires from thyroid tissue with T-cell repertoires from blood. After blood sampling, hyperthyroidism patients were treated with methimazole at a starting dose of 30 mg daily, and ophthalmopathy patients were treated with high-dose intravenous methylprednisolone. Libraries were constructed in a second round of multiplex PCR, after which size selection and purification were performed. Libraries were sequenced paired-end with 100 bp reads on an Illumina HiSeq2000. Raw data were processed with SOAPnuke, discarding reads with adapters, uncalled bases, mean Phred below 15, or no exact constant-primer or identifier match. COPE v1.2.5 was used to merge high-quality paired reads, and clonotypes were defined as unique nucleotide sequences. MiTCR v1.1 was used to align clonotypes to the IMGT TRBV, TRBD and TRBJ reference segments. The analysis included only V-J combinations with a frequency above 0.0001, which together covered 99% to 99.2% of the repertoires. The TCS score was defined as the ratio of F50 (clonal expansion) to E x V (chaos), calculated using BLOSUM62-based TCRdist between CDR3 peptides within each V-J. Welch's t-statistics and random forest reduced roughly 540 V-J features to around 14, which were used in a naive Bayes classifier (R e1071). No statistical method was used to fix the sample size in advance, and group allocation was not hidden from the investigators. The paper reports TCR Vbeta CDR3 sequencing of over 120 peripheral blood samples: fewer than 50 ophthalmopathy, fewer than 80 hyperthyroidism and around 17 progressor patients.

This sequence uses TRBV13 and TRBJ1-1; 6 matching bases give a weak D call of TRBD1. Sample: peripheral blood mononuclear cells (PBMCs), taken at new diagnosis, from a patient treated with antithyroid drugs. The receptor's source is a woman aged 35 to 60 with Graves disease. Donor details come from another sample of the same person, matched by shared clones. The CDR3 protein is CASSEGPGQATEAFF. The bases read TGTGCCAGCAGCGAGGGACCGGGACAAGCCACTGAAGCTTTCTTT.